The text below deals with one T cell receptor (beta chain). How the authors handled the data: Reference gene primer amplification gave nucleated cell count estimates. Assay: immunoSEQ multiplex PCR; the TCRdb copy retains only in-frame clones and omits some. That table gives V, J and clone size, and the DNA gave D and trimming. Of tens of thousands of clones in the sample, more than 60% were seen once. The data are from a study of blood T cell repertoires in COVID-19. On the study more broadly: Sites across the United States, Italy and Spain contributed samples from acute and convalescent COVID-19. T cells, B-cell-depleted T cells, or PBMCs provided the cDNA or gDNA that served as material.

The junction had 5 bases not matched to a gene; V was cut back by 6 bases and J by 4 bases. CDR1 and CDR2 (germline): SNHLY, FYNNEI. The CDR3 length is 15 residues. The chain uses TRBV2 and TRBJ2-7; 14 nucleotides agree with TRBD2. The source material was peripheral blood. The sequence was collected from a human donor in a cohort sampled during active COVID-19. Here the CDR3 DNA reads TGTGCCAGCAGAGAGACTAGCGGGAGGGGTTACGAGCAGTACTTC. This translates into CASRETSGRGYEQYF.